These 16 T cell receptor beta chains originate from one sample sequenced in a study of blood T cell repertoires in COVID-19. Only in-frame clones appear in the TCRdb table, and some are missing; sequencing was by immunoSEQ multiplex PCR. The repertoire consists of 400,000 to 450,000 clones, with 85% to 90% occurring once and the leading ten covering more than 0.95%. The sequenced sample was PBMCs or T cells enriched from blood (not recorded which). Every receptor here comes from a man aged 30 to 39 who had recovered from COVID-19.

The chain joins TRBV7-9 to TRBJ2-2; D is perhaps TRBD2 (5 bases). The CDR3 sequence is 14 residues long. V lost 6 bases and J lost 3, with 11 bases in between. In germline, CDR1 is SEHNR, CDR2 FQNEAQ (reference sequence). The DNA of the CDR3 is TGTGCCAGCAGTCCCAGCGGATACACCGGGGAGCTGTTTTTT. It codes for CASSPSGYTGELFF.

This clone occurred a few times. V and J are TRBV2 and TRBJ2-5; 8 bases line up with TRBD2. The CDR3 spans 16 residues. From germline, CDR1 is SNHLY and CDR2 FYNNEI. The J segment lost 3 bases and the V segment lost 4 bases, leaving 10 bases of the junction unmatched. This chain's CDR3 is CASSVSGGPGEETQYF. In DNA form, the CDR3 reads TGTGCCAGCAGTGTGTCGGGAGGGCCTGGGGAAGAGACCCAGTACTTC.

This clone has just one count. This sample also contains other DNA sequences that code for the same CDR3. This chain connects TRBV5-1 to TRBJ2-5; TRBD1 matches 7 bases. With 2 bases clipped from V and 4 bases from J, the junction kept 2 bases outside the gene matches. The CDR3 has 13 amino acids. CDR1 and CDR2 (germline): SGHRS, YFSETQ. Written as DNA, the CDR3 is TGCGCCAGCAGCTTACAGGGGCCAGAGACCCAGTACTTC. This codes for CASSLQGPETQYF.

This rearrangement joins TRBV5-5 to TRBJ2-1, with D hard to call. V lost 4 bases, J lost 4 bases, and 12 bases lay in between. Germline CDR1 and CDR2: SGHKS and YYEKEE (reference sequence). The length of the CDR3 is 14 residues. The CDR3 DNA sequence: TGTGCCAGCAGCCCCACTCCGGGTTACAATGAGCAGTTCTTC. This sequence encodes CASSPTPGYNEQFF. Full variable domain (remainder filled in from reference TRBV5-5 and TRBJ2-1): DAGVTQSPTHLIKTRGQQVTLRCSPISGHKSVSWYQQVLGQGPQFIFQYYEKEERGRGNFPDRFSARQFPNYSSELNVNALLLGDSALYLCASSPTPGYNEQFFGPGTRLTVL.

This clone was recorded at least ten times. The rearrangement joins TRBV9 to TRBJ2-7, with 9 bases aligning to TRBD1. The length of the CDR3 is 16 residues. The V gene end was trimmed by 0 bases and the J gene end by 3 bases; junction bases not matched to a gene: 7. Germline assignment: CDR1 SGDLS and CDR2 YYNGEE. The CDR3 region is CASSVGLTGGLYEQYF. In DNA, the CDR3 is TGTGCCAGCAGCGTAGGGCTGACAGGGGGTCTCTACGAGCAGTACTTC.

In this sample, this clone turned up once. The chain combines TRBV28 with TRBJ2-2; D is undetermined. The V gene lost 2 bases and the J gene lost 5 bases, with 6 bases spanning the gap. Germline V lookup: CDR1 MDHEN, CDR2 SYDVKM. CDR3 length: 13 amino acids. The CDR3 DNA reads TGTGCCAGCAGTTTACTCCAGACCGGGGAGCTGTTTTTT. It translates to CASSLLQTGELFF.

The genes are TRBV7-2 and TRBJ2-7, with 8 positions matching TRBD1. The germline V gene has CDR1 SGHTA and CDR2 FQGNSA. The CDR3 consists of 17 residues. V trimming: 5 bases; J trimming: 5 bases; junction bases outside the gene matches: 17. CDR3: CASSPLGRGRRADEQYF. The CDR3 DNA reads TGTGCCAGCAGCCCCCTGGGCAGGGGGCGCAGGGCGGACGAGCAGTACTTC.

The DNA for the CDR3 is TGTGCCACCAGCATTCAAGGGACTAGCGGGATCAATGAGCAGTTCTTC. This sequence encodes CATSIQGTSGINEQFF. The genes are TRBV15 and TRBJ2-1; 13 positions match TRBD2. After removal of 4 bases from V and 6 bases from J, the junction contained 6 bases not matched to a gene. CDR3 length: 16 residues. Germline V lookup: CDR1 LNHNV, CDR2 YYDKDF (reference sequence).

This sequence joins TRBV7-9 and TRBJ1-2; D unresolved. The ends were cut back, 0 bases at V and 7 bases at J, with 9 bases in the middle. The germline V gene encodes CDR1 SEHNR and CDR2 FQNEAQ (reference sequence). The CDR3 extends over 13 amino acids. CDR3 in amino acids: CASSLAGRSGYTF. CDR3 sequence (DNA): TGTGCCAGCAGCTTAGCAGGGAGGAGTGGCTACACCTTC.

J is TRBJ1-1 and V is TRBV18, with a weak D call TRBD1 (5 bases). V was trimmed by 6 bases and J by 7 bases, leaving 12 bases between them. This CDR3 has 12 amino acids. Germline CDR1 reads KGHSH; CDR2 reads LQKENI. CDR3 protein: CASSNPGNEAFF. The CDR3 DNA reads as TGTGCCAGCTCCAATCCAGGGAATGAAGCTTTCTTT.

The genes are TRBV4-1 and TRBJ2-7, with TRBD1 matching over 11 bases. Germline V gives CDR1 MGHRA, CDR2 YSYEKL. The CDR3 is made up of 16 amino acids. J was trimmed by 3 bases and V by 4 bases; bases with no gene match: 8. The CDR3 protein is CASSRTGGGFSYEQYF. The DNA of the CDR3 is TGCGCCAGCAGCCGGACAGGGGGCGGCTTTAGCTACGAGCAGTACTTC.

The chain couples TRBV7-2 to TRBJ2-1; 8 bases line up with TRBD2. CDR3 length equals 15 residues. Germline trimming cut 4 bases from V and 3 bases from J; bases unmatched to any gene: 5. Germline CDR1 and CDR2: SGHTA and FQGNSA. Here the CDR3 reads CASSSGLGGYNEQFF. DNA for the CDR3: TGTGCCAGCAGCTCGGGACTAGGAGGCTACAATGAGCAGTTCTTC.

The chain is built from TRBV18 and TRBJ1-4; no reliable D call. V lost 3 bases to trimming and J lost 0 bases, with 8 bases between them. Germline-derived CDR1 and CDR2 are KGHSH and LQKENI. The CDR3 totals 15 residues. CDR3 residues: CASSPSITTNEKLFF. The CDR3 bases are TGTGCCAGCTCACCGAGTATTACAACTAATGAAAAACTGTTTTTT.

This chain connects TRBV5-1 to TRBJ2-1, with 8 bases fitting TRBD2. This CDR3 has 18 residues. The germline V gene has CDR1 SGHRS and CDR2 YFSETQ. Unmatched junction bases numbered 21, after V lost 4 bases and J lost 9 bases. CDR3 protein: CASSLSSQLAVESAEQFF. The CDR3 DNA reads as TGCGCCAGCAGCCTTTCTTCGCAACTAGCGGTGGAATCGGCTGAGCAGTTCTTC. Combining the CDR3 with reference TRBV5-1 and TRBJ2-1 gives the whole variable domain KAGVTQTPRYLIKTRGQQVTLSCSPISGHRSVSWYQQTPGQGLQFLFEYFSETQRNKGNFPGRFSGRQFSNSRSEMNVSTLELGDSALYLCASSLSSQLAVESAEQFFGPGTRLTVL.

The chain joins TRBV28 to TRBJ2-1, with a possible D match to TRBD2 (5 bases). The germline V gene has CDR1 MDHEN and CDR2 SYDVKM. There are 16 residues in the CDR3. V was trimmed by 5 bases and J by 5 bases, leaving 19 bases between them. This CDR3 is CASSPPLGVRNNEQFF. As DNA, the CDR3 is TGTGCCAGCAGTCCGCCCCTCGGGGTCCGGAACAATGAGCAGTTCTTC. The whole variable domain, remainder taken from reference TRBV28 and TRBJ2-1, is DVKVTQSSRYLVKRTGEKVFLECVQDMDHENMFWYRQDPGLGLRLIYFSYDVKMKEKGDIPEGYSVSREKKERFSLILESASTNQTSMYLCASSPPLGVRNNEQFFGPGTRLTVL.

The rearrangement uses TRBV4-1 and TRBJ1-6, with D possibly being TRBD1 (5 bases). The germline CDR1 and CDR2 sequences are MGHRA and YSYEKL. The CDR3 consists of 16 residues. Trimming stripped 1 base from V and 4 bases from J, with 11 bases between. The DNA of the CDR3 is TGCGCCAGCAGCCAAGTTCCCGACAGTTATAATTCACCCCTCCACTTT. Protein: CASSQVPDSYNSPLHF.